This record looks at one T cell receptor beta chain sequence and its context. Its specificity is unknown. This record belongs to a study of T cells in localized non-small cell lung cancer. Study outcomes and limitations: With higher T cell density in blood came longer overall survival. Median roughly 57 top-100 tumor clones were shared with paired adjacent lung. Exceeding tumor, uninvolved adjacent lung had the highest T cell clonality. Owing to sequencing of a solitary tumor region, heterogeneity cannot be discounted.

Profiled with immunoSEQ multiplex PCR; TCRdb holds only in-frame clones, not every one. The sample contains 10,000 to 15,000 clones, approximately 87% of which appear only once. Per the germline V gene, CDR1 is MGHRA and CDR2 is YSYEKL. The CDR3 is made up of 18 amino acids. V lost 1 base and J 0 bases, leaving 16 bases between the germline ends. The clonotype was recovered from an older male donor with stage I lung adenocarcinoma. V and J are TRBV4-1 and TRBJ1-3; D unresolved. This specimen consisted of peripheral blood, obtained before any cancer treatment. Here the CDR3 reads CASSQGILRRISGNTIYF. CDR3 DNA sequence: TGCGCCAGCAGCCAAGGGATACTAAGACGGATCTCTGGAAACACCATATATTTT.